The rows below give T cell receptor beta chains drawn from one sample of a study of T cells in tumors after PD-1 blockade. Sequenced by immunoSEQ multiplex PCR; TCRdb stores in-frame clones only, minus some. The sample lists about 59,000 clones; roughly 77% were seen once. Material: PBMCs, obtained before anti-PD-1 treatment. The origin of the receptors is a human donor with basal cell carcinoma. Each CDR3 is given with its conserved first and last residue. The order of the fields is CDR3 length, V gene, clone size, CDR3 protein. Rows give clone size only sometimes, using once, few, many, or a class for an expanded clone.

>14|TRBV6-1|.
CASSEGAGSYGYTF
>14|TRBV28|once
CASALPSGANVLTF
>16|TRBV30|.
CAWSVGVWGGGYGYTF
>13|TRBV19|many
CASSSQGLQPQHF
>15|TRBV9|.
CASSADNLSGNTIYF
>16|TRBV19|.
CASSMTGGTPLETQYF
>19|TRBV6-1|few
CASSDVSRVAGGPRETQYF
>15|TRBV5-1|.
CASSLLDRSNTEAFF
>15|TRBV5-8|.
CASSPRQQTYNEQFF
>13|TRBV12-3/TRBV12-4|.
CASLAQGYNEQFF
>12|TRBV6-6|.
CASSSTTYEQYF
>13|TRBV6-6|.
CASIRDSTDTQYF
>12|TRBV3-1/TRBV3-2|.
CASSHGNTEAFF
>13|TRBV27|.
CASSERTGNTIYF
>14|TRBV6-5|many
CASSYSLSNQPQHF
>14|TRBV2|.
CASRWRDRQETQYF
>19|TRBV18|.
CASSPFQAGQGFSGNTIYF
>15|TRBV7-2|.
CASSFTSGGFDEQYF
>12|TRBV30|.
CARRGGVEKLFF
>13|TRBV30|.
CAWGGTPAEKLFF
>15|TRBV6-5|.
CASKMLPLQSHEQYF
>15|TRBV5-5|once
CASSLVGSPNQPQHF
>15|TRBV18|.
CASSPDAAYNYGYTF
>12|TRBV5-1|few
CASSLRGSEQFF
>15|TRBV5-1|.
CASSLETGGPREQFF
>13|TRBV6-5|.
CASRGVGGNIQYF